The T cell receptor (beta chain) described here comes from a study of T cell repertoires in cytomegalovirus infection (dated by TCRdb to the late 2010s). General notes on the study: The peptide stimulations were aimed at well-studied HLA-B-restricted epitopes as well as recently identified HLA-C-restricted CMV epitopes, whose presentation resists viral immunomodulation. The HLA type of each donor mattered for the analysis, because public TCR beta signatures pointed to carriage of CMV infection along with the matching HLA type. Overall study results and their limits: The ex vivo response was dominated by HLA-C-restricted CMV-specific TCR beta clonotypes, which also provided the single most frequent clonotype in two of eight donors. In both this cohort and an independent roughly 360-donor cohort, the cumulative frequency of public TCR beta family members distinguished carriers of CMV infection plus the relevant HLA type.

The treatment or condition tag for this specimen amounts to: in vitro stimulation with specific CMV peptide epitopes to enrich CMV-specific T cells. Concerning this clonotype: Its antigen is not yet known. A read error may produce the germline difference seen at one junction end.

Sequencer: Illumina HiSeq 1500. In TCRdb, the public reads were trimmed at Q25 with fastp and aligned with MiXCR, with productive beta chains retained. Rows are unified per CDR3 protein, each entry keeping the most common DNA and genes. Present in this sample are about 770,000 distinct CDR3 sequences, approximately 32% of which were seen just once. The top ten hold around 13% of the sample. The source material was cultured CD8+ T cells from PBMCs, sampled from culture after CMV antigen stimulation. This TCR was recovered from a human donor in good health (CMV status not recorded). Some clones in this sample may be carry-over from other donors' samples.

For the CDR3, the sequence is CANSFSGTGFHEQYF. The sequence in DNA is TGTGCCAACAGTTTTTCCGGGACAGGGTTCCACGAGCAGTACTTC. In this chain, TRBV12-3 or TRBV12-4 is recombined with TRBJ2-7, with 9 bases matching TRBD1. Including the terminal cysteine and phenylalanine, the CDR3 comprises 15 residues. Solely the CDR3 DNA is kept, with 45 bases framed from the first base.